Presented here are 26 T cell receptor beta chains from one specimen sequenced in a study of molecular identifiers for immune sequencing clone quantification. TCRdb analysed the PCR reads with MiXCR anew, one entry per CDR3 protein. This sample yields more than 85,000 distinct CDR3 sequences, of which 30% to 45% are seen a single time; over 8% belongs to the top ten. Material for sequencing was naive CD8+ T cells from blood, with Jurkat cell RNA spiked in. Subset noted: FACS-sorted CD8+CD4-CCR7+CD45RA+ naive T cells. The origin of the receptors is a human donor in good health. Some libraries in this study had Jurkat cell RNA spiked in.

On this clonotype itself: It may be a read error: a sequence one base away is much more abundant. This chain uses TRBV7-2 with TRBJ2-7; D tentatively fits TRBD1 or TRBD2 (5 bases each). The CDR3 spans 14 residues. Germline-derived CDR1 and CDR2 are SGHTA and FQGNSA. The CDR3 sequence: CAGSLGAGRYEQYF. CDR3 nucleotides: TGTGCCGGCAGCTTAGGGGCGGGCCGCTACGAGCAGTACTTC.

This clonotype came up a few times. The chain carries TRBV12-3 or TRBV12-4 and TRBJ2-7; D might be TRBD2 (6 bases). The CDR3 contains 16 residues. V lost 3 bases and J lost 4, with 19 bases in between. The CDR3 region is CASSFFVSSEGYEQYF. CDR3 DNA: TGTGCCAGCAGTTTTTTTGTGTCTAGCGAGGGGTACGAGCAGTACTTC.

The chain links TRBV12-3 or TRBV12-4 to TRBJ2-2, with 11 bases aligning to TRBD2. The CDR3 covers 17 residues. Trimming removed 6 bases from V and 6 bases from J; junction bases left unmatched: 12. The CDR3 loop is CASRQSTSGRIPGELFF. CDR3 in DNA: TGTGCCAGCAGACAGTCTACTAGCGGGAGAATCCCCGGGGAGCTGTTTTTT.

Worth noting for this clonotype: Being one base from a much bigger clone, this may be a read error. No conserved phenylalanine or tryptophan is present at the end of the CDR3, so a read error is the likely explanation. This sequence joins TRBV24-1 and TRBJ2-3; no definite D call. Germline CDR1 KGHDR, CDR2 SFDVKD. The V gene lost 7 bases and the J gene lost 0 bases, with 7 bases spanning the gap. This CDR3 spans 13 amino acids. Here the CDR3 reads CATSGESTDTQYC. DNA for the CDR3: TGTGCCACCAGCGGAGAGAGCACAGATACGCAGTATTGT.

The chain couples TRBV14 to TRBJ2-3, with 7 bases lining up with TRBD1. Germline values: CDR1 SGHDN, CDR2 FVKESK. After removal of 3 bases from V and 10 bases from J, the junction contained 13 bases not matched to a gene. The CDR3 is made up of 15 amino acids. Here the CDR3 DNA reads TGTGCCAGCAGCCAGGTCGGATCCACAGGGGAAGCGCAGTATTTT. Protein: CASSQVGSTGEAQYF.

This clonotype appeared once. The chain recombines TRBV28 with TRBJ1-4; 9 nucleotides match TRBD1. Germline values: CDR1 MDHEN, CDR2 SYDVKM. CDR3 length equals 18 residues. With V trimmed by 3 bases and J by 2 bases, 10 bases remained unmatched. The CDR3 loop is CASSFPGQGFSTNEKLFF. The CDR3 DNA follows: TGTGCCAGCAGTTTCCCGGGACAGGGTTTTTCTACTAATGAAAAACTGTTTTTT.

The V call is TRBV20-1, the J call TRBJ2-2; D call uncertain. The CDR3 covers 15 residues. The V end lost 1 base, the J end lost 3 bases, and 12 bases lay between the germline ends. CDR1 and CDR2 from the germline V gene are DFQATT and SNEGSKA (reference sequence). In nucleotides, the CDR3 is TGCAGTGCTAGAGCCTCCCCCTGGGACACCGGGGAGCTGTTTTTT. As protein: CSARASPWDTGELFF.

This clonotype was recorded a few times. The J gene is TRBJ1-1, the V gene TRBV20-1; no definite D call. Germline CDR1 and CDR2: DFQATT and SNEGSKA (reference sequence). Deletions cut 6 bases from V and 5 bases from J, with 19 bases between. CDR3 length: 14 amino acids. The CDR3 DNA reads as TGCAGTGCCACCGACCTGATGGAGGGTACTGAAGCTTTCTTT. Translating gives CSATDLMEGTEAFF.

The chain employs TRBV9 and TRBJ2-3; maybe TRBD2 (5 bases). CDR1 is SGDLS, CDR2 YYNGEE, per germline. V was shortened by 7 bases and J by 5 bases, with 23 bases between the two germline ends. The CDR3 has 16 residues. The DNA of the CDR3 is TGTGCCAGCGGCCCAAACCGCCAGCGGTATGTAGATACGCAGTATTTT. Its translation is CASGPNRQRYVDTQYF.

This chain links TRBV20-1 with TRBJ1-6, with D perhaps matching TRBD1 (5 bases). Germline V gives CDR1 DFQATT, CDR2 SNEGSKA (reference sequence). The CDR3 is 15 residues long. Trimming pared 0 bases from V and 7 bases from J, leaving 13 bases between. CDR3 DNA sequence: TGCAGTGCTAGAGATCGGAAGGGGAGGAATTCACCCCTCCACTTT. Its protein product is CSARDRKGRNSPLHF.

Regarding this clonotype: Germline and junction disagree at one end, which may indicate a read error. V usage is TRBV11-2 and J usage is TRBJ2-7, with TRBD2 matching 11 bases. Germline V gives CDR1 SGHAT, CDR2 FQNNGV. The CDR3 spans 14 residues. The CDR3 spells CDSSIAGGPPEQYF. CDR3 sequence (DNA): TGTGACAGCAGCATAGCGGGAGGGCCACCCGAGCAGTACTTC. Full variable domain (remainder filled in from reference TRBV11-2 and TRBJ2-7): EAGVAQSPRYKIIEKRQSVAFWCNPISGHATLYWYQQILGQGPKLLIQFQNNGVVDDSQLPKDRFSAERLKGVDSTLKIQPAKLEDSAVYLCDSSIAGGPPEQYFGPGTRLTVT.

In the case of this clonotype: This may be a read error: a much more frequent sequence differs by one nucleotide. The chain has TRBV29-1 and TRBJ2-7; D ambiguous. The end of the DNA is better explained by TRBJ2-1, so the J call may be wrong. The CDR3 totals 12 residues. Germline V gene sequence: CDR1 SQVTM, CDR2 ANQGSEA. CDR3 loop: CSVFSPPHEQFF. The CDR3 DNA follows: TGCAGCGTTTTTTCCCCGCCCCACGAGCAGTTCTTC.

The J gene is TRBJ2-6, the V gene TRBV25-1; perhaps TRBD1 as D (5 bases). The germline V gene encodes CDR1 MGHDK and CDR2 SYGVNS. This CDR3 spans 15 amino acids. Trimming cost V 1 base and J 4 bases, with 8 bases left between them. DNA of the CDR3: TGTGCCAGCAGTGAATTAGGGGTCGGGGCCAACGTCCTGACTTTC. This sequence encodes CASSELGVGANVLTF.

This clonotype was detected many times. The V and J genes are TRBV20-1 and TRBJ2-3; 7 bases agree with TRBD2. V shed 7 bases, J shed 4 bases, and the junction held 5 bases outside the gene matches. The CDR3 contains 12 residues. CDR1 and CDR2 (germline): DFQATT, SNEGSKA (reference sequence). CDR3 coding DNA: TGCAGTGGGCGGGAGTACTCAGATACGCAGTATTTT. This encodes CSGREYSDTQYF.

As to this clonotype: A junction boundary mismatches the germline segment, possibly from a read error. The chain employs TRBV7-9 and TRBJ2-2, with D possibly being TRBD2 (5 bases). The CDR3 has 15 amino acids. From germline, CDR1 is SEHNR and CDR2 FQNEAQ (reference sequence). CDR3: CASSLPVGVTGELFF. CDR3 nucleotides: TGTGCTAGCAGCTTACCAGTGGGAGTTACCGGGGAGCTGTTTTTT.

The chain carries TRBV6-6 and TRBJ2-3; D not certain. The CDR3 totals 14 residues. The germline CDR1 and CDR2 sequences are MNHNY and SVGAGI (reference sequence). Trimming took off 2 bases at V and 9 bases at J, with 15 bases between the two ends. CDR3 residues: CASSYTRSGETQYF. The CDR3 DNA reads as TGTGCCAGCAGTTACACCCGGAGTGGAGAAACGCAGTATTTT.

This clonotype occurred a few times. The chain uses TRBV13 and TRBJ2-4; D gene unclear. Germline V gene data show CDR1 as PRHDT and CDR2 as FYEKMQ (reference sequence). CDR3 length: 14 amino acids. Deletions cut 3 bases from V and 3 bases from J, with 9 bases between. Here the CDR3 DNA reads TGTGCCAGCAGCTTCGGCAGTGACAAAAACATTCAGTACTTC. It specifies CASSFGSDKNIQYF.

This clonotype was counted a few times. The V gene is TRBV4-3, the J gene TRBJ1-1, with D unclear. Trimming took 1 base from V and 8 from J, leaving 11 bases between them. Germline V gene sequence: CDR1 LGHNA, CDR2 YSLEER. CDR3 length: 13 amino acids. This CDR3 reads CASSQVGRLEAFF. The CDR3 DNA is TGCGCCAGCAGCCAAGTGGGGAGGCTCGAAGCTTTCTTT.

This clonotype was counted many times. The chain joins TRBV6-5 to TRBJ2-7; D possibly corresponds to TRBD1 (6 bases). The CDR3 contains 13 residues. Deletions cut 7 bases from V and 6 bases from J, with 16 bases between. CDR1 MNHEY and CDR2 SVGAGI come from the germline V gene. Here the CDR3 DNA reads TGTGCCAGCAACCCCAACAGGGTCTCCGAGCAGTACTTC. This codes for CASNPNRVSEQYF.

CDR3 loop: CSASLAGWTGELFF. The CDR3 nucleotides are TGCAGTGCTAGTCTAGCGGGATGGACCGGGGAGCTGTTTTTT. This chain connects TRBV20-1 to TRBJ2-2; 9 positions agree with TRBD2. With V trimmed by 3 bases and J by 5 bases, 4 bases remained unmatched. This CDR3 has 14 amino acids. Germline V lookup: CDR1 DFQATT, CDR2 SNEGSKA (reference sequence).

In regard to this clonotype: Since a much larger clone is just one base distant, this may be a read error. The CDR3: CASCLAVRSTQAFF. CDR3 nucleotide sequence: TGTGCCAGCTGCTTAGCGGTCAGGAGTACACAAGCTTTCTTT. The chain combines TRBV7-9 with TRBJ1-1; D remains ambiguous. The CDR3 runs 14 residues. Germline CDR1 is SEHNR and CDR2 is FQNEAQ (reference sequence).

Worth noting for this clonotype: Mismatch with germline at one junction end may stem from a read error. The genes are TRBV7-9 and TRBJ2-2; D unclear. Per the germline V gene, CDR1 is SEHNR and CDR2 is FQNEAQ (reference sequence). This CDR3 contains 13 residues. The CDR3 bases are TGTGCCAGCAGCCAGCCGAACACCGGTGAGCTGATTTTT. Translation gives CASSQPNTGELIF.

This clonotype was seen a handful of times. The chain has TRBV28 and TRBJ1-3; 9 positions match TRBD1. The length of the CDR3 is 18 residues. Germline V gene data show CDR1 as MDHEN and CDR2 as SYDVKM. J gave up 0 bases and V 6 bases, and 12 bases lay outside the gene matches. For the CDR3, the DNA is TGTGCCAGCAGACCGGACAGGGGCCCCGTAAGCTCTGGAAACACCATATATTTT. This translates into CASRPDRGPVSSGNTIYF.

The chain carries TRBV5-1 and TRBJ1-1, with D hard to call. Deletions cut 7 bases from V and 6 bases from J, with 13 bases between. CDR3 length equals 12 residues. The germline CDR1 and CDR2 sequences are SGHRS and YFSETQ. This chain's CDR3 is CASGPNGAEAFF. As DNA, the CDR3 is TGCGCCAGCGGTCCTAATGGGGCTGAAGCTTTCTTT.

This clonotype appeared a few times. V is TRBV12-3 or TRBV12-4 and J is TRBJ2-5; 12 bases are shared with TRBD2. This CDR3 has 15 amino acids. The junction had 6 bases not matched to a gene; V was cut back by 5 bases and J by 5 bases. The CDR3 is CASSPSGRAVETQYF. The CDR3 bases are TGTGCCAGCAGTCCTAGCGGGAGGGCCGTTGAGACCCAGTACTTC.

As concerns this clonotype: A much larger clone differs by one base, so this may be a read error. CDR3 bases: TGTGCCATCGGCAGGCAGGATGGGACAGATACGCTGTATTTT. Its protein is CAIGRQDGTDTLYF. The chain uses TRBV10-3 and TRBJ2-3; 7 positions match TRBD1. The CDR3 is made up of 14 amino acids. Germline CDR1 ENHRY, CDR2 SYGVKD.